This TCR beta chain emerged from a study of cytomegalovirus exposure and HLA in healthy donors. Whole-study results and caveats: Subsequent analysis revealed that first-cohort TCR clusters tended to co-occur in the roughly 120 validation repertoires.

V gave up 3 bases and J gave up 3 bases, with 11 bases separating them. The germline V gene encodes CDR1 MNHEY and CDR2 SMNVEV (reference sequence). The CDR3 has 14 amino acids. As regards this clone: As yet, its antigen is unknown.

It was the roughly 110-subject validation cohort, separate from the 666-subject first cohort, to which the donors belonged. Only in-frame clones appear in the TCRdb table, and some are missing; sequencing was by immunoSEQ multiplex PCR. Here the sample spans 110,000 or so clones, 88% being singletons. Material for sequencing was PBMCs. The chain carries TRBV27 and TRBJ2-5; D may be TRBD1 (6 bases). The TCR originated in a woman between 18 and 29 years old in good health and CMV-seronegative. The CDR3 coding sequence is TGTGCCAGCAGTTTCGTCGCAGGGGAAGAGACCCAGTACTTC. Residues: CASSFVAGEETQYF.